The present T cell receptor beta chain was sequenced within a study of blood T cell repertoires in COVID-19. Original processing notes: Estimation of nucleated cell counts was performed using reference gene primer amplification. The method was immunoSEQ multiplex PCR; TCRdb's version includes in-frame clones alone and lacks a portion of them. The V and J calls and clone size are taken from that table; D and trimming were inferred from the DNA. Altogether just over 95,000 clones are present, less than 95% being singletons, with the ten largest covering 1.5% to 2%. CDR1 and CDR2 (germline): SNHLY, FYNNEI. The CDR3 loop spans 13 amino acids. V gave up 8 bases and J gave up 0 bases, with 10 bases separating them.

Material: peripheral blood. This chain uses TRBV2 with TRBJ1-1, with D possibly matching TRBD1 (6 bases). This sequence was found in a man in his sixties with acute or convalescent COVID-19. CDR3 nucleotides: TGTGCCAGCCGAAGACAGGTGAACACTGAAGCTTTCTTT. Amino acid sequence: CASRRQVNTEAFF.